Following are 14 T cell receptor beta chains from one sample sequenced in a study of cytomegalovirus exposure and HLA in healthy donors. This PCR relied on a set of 60 Vbeta primers and 13 Jbeta primers. Sequenced by immunoSEQ multiplex PCR; TCRdb stores in-frame clones only, minus some. Among 150,000 to 250,000 clones listed, 70% to 85% were seen once. Input material: PBMCs. The receptor source for this set is a boy aged 2 to 10 in good health and CMV-seronegative.

The sample holds one count of this clone. The chain carries TRBV19 and TRBJ2-3; 10 bases fit TRBD1. The CDR3 has 15 residues. V lost 9 bases to trimming and J lost 3 bases; unmatched junction nucleotides: 9. The germline V gene encodes CDR1 LNHDA and CDR2 SQIVND (reference sequence). In nucleotides, the CDR3 is TGTGCCAGATCCTTGGAGGACAGGGGGACAGATACGCAGTATTTT. Translation: CARSLEDRGTDTQYF.

V usage is TRBV6-6 and J usage is TRBJ2-7; 8 bases fit TRBD2. The V gene's germline CDR1 is MNHNY and CDR2 SVGAGI (reference sequence). This CDR3 contains 15 residues. J was trimmed by 3 bases and V by 6 bases; bases with no gene match: 10. The CDR3 DNA reads TGTGCCAGCAGAAAGCTCGGGGGGGCTGGCTACGAGCAGTACTTC. Translated, it gives CASRKLGGAGYEQYF.

The chain employs TRBV20-1 and TRBJ2-7, with 7 bases fitting TRBD2. With 1 base clipped from V and 9 bases from J, the junction kept 3 bases outside the gene matches. The CDR3 totals 11 residues. Germline CDR1 reads DFQATT; CDR2 reads SNEGSKA (reference sequence). The CDR3 sequence is CSARVGGTQYF. CDR3 nucleotides: TGCAGTGCTAGAGTGGGGGGGACGCAGTACTTC.

The chain combines TRBV7-8 with TRBJ2-3, with a possible D match to TRBD1 (6 bases). The CDR3 loop spans 14 amino acids. V dropped 2 bases and J dropped 10 bases, with 16 bases sitting between them. The germline CDR1 and CDR2 sequences are SGHVS and FQNEAQ. CDR3 bases: TGTGCCAGCAGCTTAAACCCCGCTAGGGGGTCGCAGTATTTT. Protein: CASSLNPARGSQYF.

The chain links TRBV9 to TRBJ2-3, with unresolved D. V lost 0 bases and J lost 2, with 7 bases in between. This CDR3 is built from 14 residues. The germline CDR1 and CDR2 sequences are SGDLS and YYNGEE. The CDR3 sequence is CASSVDPFTDTQYF. DNA for the CDR3: TGTGCCAGCAGCGTAGATCCTTTCACAGATACGCAGTATTTT.

The chain uses TRBV7-8 and TRBJ2-7; weak D call: TRBD1 (6 bases). Germline V gene data show CDR1 as SGHVS and CDR2 as FQNEAQ. This CDR3 is built from 15 residues. The V and J ends lost 3 bases and 3 bases respectively, with 15 bases between them. This chain's CDR3 is CASSFQTGSLYEQYF. The CDR3 nucleotides are TGTGCCAGCAGCTTCCAAACAGGGTCCCTCTACGAGCAGTACTTC.

The chain carries TRBV4-1 and TRBJ1-4, with TRBD1 identical over 10 bases. Germline CDR1 and CDR2: MGHRA and YSYEKL. The CDR3 spans 16 residues. J was trimmed by 8 bases and V by 5 bases; bases with no gene match: 11. Here the CDR3 reads CASSLTPPGQGEKLFF. CDR3 in DNA: TGCGCCAGCAGCTTAACTCCTCCGGGACAGGGGGAAAAACTGTTTTTT.

The chain joins TRBV6-5 to TRBJ2-7; D perhaps matches TRBD1 (5 bases). V was pared by 0 bases and J by 2 bases, with 14 bases between. The germline V gene has CDR1 MNHEY and CDR2 SVGAGI. This CDR3 spans 16 amino acids. CDR3 in DNA: TGTGCCAGCAGTTACTCGTTCGCAGGGTCTACCTACGAGCAGTACTTC. Encoded protein: CASSYSFAGSTYEQYF.

This sequence joins TRBV2 and TRBJ1-1; D is unresolved. Trimming took off 4 bases at V and 1 base at J, with 4 bases between the two ends. The CDR3 covers 12 residues. The germline gives CDR1 SNHLY, CDR2 FYNNEI. CDR3 region: CASSGQNTEAFF. The CDR3 DNA reads as TGTGCCAGCAGTGGTCAGAACACTGAAGCTTTCTTT. Full variable domain (remainder filled in from reference TRBV2 and TRBJ1-1): EPEVTQTPSHQVTQMGQEVILRCVPISNHLYFYWYRQILGQKVEFLVSFYNNEISEKSEIFDDQFSVERPDGSNFTLKIRSTKLEDSAMYFCASSGQNTEAFFGQGTRLTVV.

This chain joins TRBV19 and TRBJ2-5; 7 nucleotides agree with TRBD2. The V gene's germline CDR1 is LNHDA and CDR2 SQIVND (reference sequence). With V trimmed by 6 bases and J by 7 bases, 8 bases remained unmatched. The CDR3 runs 13 residues. Written as DNA, the CDR3 is TGTGCCAGTAGCGAGCGGGGCTTGGGGACCCAGTACTTC. It specifies CASSERGLGTQYF.

This rearrangement joins TRBV6-6 to TRBJ1-3; a possible D gene is TRBD1 (5 bases). Trimming took off 6 bases at V and 0 bases at J, with 9 bases between the two ends. There are 14 residues in the CDR3. The V gene's germline CDR1 is MNHNY and CDR2 SVGAGI (reference sequence). CDR3 loop: CASRDTASGNTIYF. Here the CDR3 DNA reads TGTGCCAGCAGGGACACAGCCTCTGGAAACACCATATATTTT.

The chain combines TRBV7-6 with TRBJ1-3; tentatively, D is TRBD1 (5 bases). Between the trimmed V and J ends, which lost 5 bases and 0 bases, there was a span of 14 bases. The CDR3 loop spans 16 amino acids. CDR1 is SGHVS, CDR2 FNYEAQ, per germline. The chain's CDR3 is CASSTTYRHSGNTIYF. The CDR3 bases are TGTGCCAGCAGCACGACTTACAGGCACTCTGGAAACACCATATATTTT.

V and J are TRBV6-1 and TRBJ2-2, with TRBD2 identical over 10 bases. The CDR3 has 16 residues. CDR1 is MNHNS, CDR2 SASEGT, per germline. The ends lost 4 bases at V and 4 bases at J; junction bases unmatched: 6. The CDR3 DNA is TGTGCCAGCAGTGGTCTAGCGGGGGTAGGCACCGGGGAGCTGTTTTTT. It specifies CASSGLAGVGTGELFF.

This chain links TRBV5-4 with TRBJ2-5; TRBD1 aligns across 7 bases. The trim removed 0 bases at V and 4 bases at J, leaving 9 bases unmatched. The germline V gene has CDR1 SGHNT and CDR2 YYREEE (reference sequence). There are 16 residues in the CDR3. CDR3 sequence reads: CASSLGPTGVGETQYF. CDR3 DNA: TGTGCCAGCAGCTTGGGCCCTACAGGGGTTGGAGAGACCCAGTACTTC.